These 2 T cell receptor beta chains share one sample of origin, sequenced in a study of blood T cell repertoires in COVID-19 (dated by TCRdb to the early 2020s). The library was prepared using the immunoSEQ multiplex PCR assay. TCRdb holds this immuneACCESS table with in-frame rearrangements only. Some clones are missing; in checked studies, unresolved V genes explain under half, and the rest has no known cause. This sample is represented by around 300,000 clones; over 80% of them were singletons. 3.5% to 4.5% of the sample rests with the top ten. Sequencing was done on a sample of peripheral blood. The receptor source for this set is a woman in her thirties or forties with acute or convalescent COVID-19.

J is TRBJ1-2 and V is TRBV10-3, with 7 bases matching TRBD1. Unmatched junction bases numbered 27, after V lost 10 bases and J lost 7 bases. The CDR3 spans 18 residues. The germline CDR1 and CDR2 sequences are ENHRY and SYGVKD. CDR3 coding DNA: TGTGCCACCATTCCGTCTCCCAGGGACAGTGAACGGTTGAGTGGCTACACCTTC. Protein: CATIPSPRDSERLSGYTF.

In its sample, this clone was seen a few times. V and J are TRBV5-6 and TRBJ2-5; TRBD2 aligns across 7 bases. Losses at the gene ends were 7 bases for V and 1 base for J; bases not matched to a gene: 4. Germline lookup yields CDR1 SGHDT and CDR2 YYEEEE. The CDR3 length is 13 residues. DNA for the CDR3: TGTGCCAGCCAGACTAGCCCCCAAGAGACCCAGTACTTC. Protein: CASQTSPQETQYF.